The 18 T cell receptor beta chains below were found in one sample sequenced in a study of spatial heterogeneity in lung cancer. TCRdb independently ran MiXCR on the 5' RACE reads; one entry per CDR3 protein. The data show under 13,000 distinct CDR3 sequences, about 6.3% seen once. As for time point: sample taken at primary tumor resection. Frozen PBMC, nontumor lung or tumor provided whole RNA, which was sequenced unsorted. The sequenced sample was PBMCs, obtained at surgery. The receptors shown here come from a male donor with early-stage non-small cell lung cancer.

This clonotype was found many times. The library was designed around alpha chains, so this beta chain is a stray read whose abundance carries little weight. The chain employs TRBV6-6 and TRBJ2-7; D call uncertain. Per the germline V gene, CDR1 is MNHNY and CDR2 is SVGAGI (reference sequence). V shed 0 bases and J shed 7 bases, with 7 bases lying between them. The length of the CDR3 is 12 residues. Written as DNA, the CDR3 is TGTGCCAGCAGTTACTCGAGGCTAGAGCAGTACTTC. Residues: CASSYSRLEQYF.

This clonotype was detected many times. With the library built for alpha chains, this beta chain is off target and its frequency is not meaningful. The rearrangement uses TRBV5-6 and TRBJ1-6, with D unclear. The V end lost 0 bases, the J end lost 7 bases, and 11 bases lay between the germline ends. This CDR3 comprises 15 residues. Germline V CDR1 and CDR2: SGHDT, YYEEEE. The CDR3 DNA is TGTGCCAGCAGCTTGGGGCAGACCTGGAATTCACCCCTCCACTTT. This encodes CASSLGQTWNSPLHF.

As for this clonotype: This beta chain is a stray read from a library made for alpha chains; its abundance is not meaningful. This chain joins TRBV7-3 and TRBJ2-1; 7 positions agree with TRBD1. V lost 5 bases and J lost 5; bases outside the gene matches: 6. The CDR3 runs 14 residues. Germline CDR1 reads SGHTA; CDR2 reads FQGTGA. Written as DNA, the CDR3 is TGTGCCAGCAGCGTACAGGGGCCGGACAATGAGCAGTTCTTC. Translated: CASSVQGPDNEQFF.

In its sample, this clonotype was seen a few times. The library was designed around alpha chains, so this beta chain is a stray read whose abundance carries little weight. The chain carries TRBV12-3 or TRBV12-4 and TRBJ2-2; tentatively, D is TRBD1 (6 bases). The CDR3 sequence is 15 residues long. V dropped 5 bases and J dropped 5 bases, with 15 bases sitting between them. Here the CDR3 reads CASSASGGQTGELFF. The CDR3 DNA is TGTGCCAGCAGTGCCAGTGGGGGACAAACCGGGGAGCTGTTTTTT.

This clonotype is medium-sized (0.01 to 0.1%) by share. The size of this beta chain means little, since it is a stray read in a library made for alpha chains. The chain uses TRBV10-1 and TRBJ2-1, with a tentative D call TRBD2 (6 bases). Trimming shortened V by 4 bases and J by 6 bases, and 10 bases separated the two germline ends. Germline V gene data show CDR1 as WNHNN and CDR2 as SYGVQD (reference sequence). The CDR3 is 13 amino acids. This chain's CDR3 is CASSVGGINEQFF. The CDR3 DNA reads as TGCGCCAGCAGTGTAGGAGGGATCAATGAGCAGTTCTTC.

This clonotype was seen many times. Being off target in a library aimed at alpha chains, this beta chain has a size of little meaning. This chain links TRBV20-1 with TRBJ2-7; D ambiguous. This CDR3 has 14 amino acids. Germline loops: CDR1 DFQATT, CDR2 SNEGSKA (reference sequence). The germline V and J ends were trimmed by 2 bases and 0 bases, with 11 bases remaining between them. The CDR3 DNA sequence: TGCAGTGCTAGACCCTACGCGAGCTCCTACGAGCAGTACTTC. It yields the protein CSARPYASSYEQYF.

As concerns this clonotype: This beta chain is an off-target read within a library intended for alpha chains, so its frequency means little. V gene TRBV5-1 combines with J gene TRBJ2-5; D might be TRBD2 (5 bases). V was pared by 1 base and J by 5 bases, with 15 bases between. The CDR3 contains 15 residues. Germline V CDR1 and CDR2: SGHRS, YFSETQ. In DNA, the CDR3 is TGCGCCAGCAGCTTGCTCGGGCTAGCTACCGAGACCCAGTACTTC. It yields the protein CASSLLGLATETQYF. Variable domain in full (rest from reference TRBV5-1 and TRBJ2-5): KAGVTQTPRYLIKTRGQQVTLSCSPISGHRSVSWYQQTPGQGLQFLFEYFSETQRNKGNFPGRFSGRQFSNSRSEMNVSTLELGDSALYLCASSLLGLATETQYFGPGTRLLVL.

This clonotype has at least ten counts. Being off target in a library aimed at alpha chains, this beta chain has a size of little meaning. This chain uses TRBV7-2 with TRBJ1-6; no definite D call. Per the germline V gene, CDR1 is SGHTA and CDR2 is FQGNSA. V lost 1 base, J lost 7 bases, and 11 bases lay in between. This CDR3 region has 15 residues. CDR3 in amino acids: CASSLGPGGNSPLHF. The CDR3 DNA reads TGTGCCAGCAGCTTAGGACCAGGAGGAAATTCACCCCTCCACTTT.

This clonotype has a count of ten or more. Little can be read into the size of this beta chain, an off-target read in a library designed for alpha chains. The rearrangement uses TRBV18 and TRBJ2-1; 14 bases align to TRBD2. With 1 base clipped from V and 8 bases from J, the junction kept 4 bases outside the gene matches. The CDR3 extends over 16 amino acids. CDR1 and CDR2 from the germline V gene are KGHSH and LQKENI. The DNA for the CDR3 is TGTGCCAGCTCACCACGACTAGCGGGAGGGGAGTATGAGCAGTTCTTC. Translating gives CASSPRLAGGEYEQFF.

The table lists this clonotype with many counts. Because this beta chain is a stray read in a library intended to capture alpha chains, its abundance should not be given much weight. This chain joins TRBV5-1 and TRBJ1-4; a possible D gene is TRBD1 (5 bases). V was trimmed by 4 bases and J by 1 base, leaving 8 bases between them. Germline CDR1 is SGHRS and CDR2 is YFSETQ. The CDR3 consists of 14 residues. The CDR3 DNA follows: TGCGCCAGCAGCATGACAGAAACTAATGAAAAACTGTTTTTT. As protein: CASSMTETNEKLFF.

Notes on this clonotype: One base away lies a much larger clone, so this may be a sequencing read error. This beta chain is an unintended read in a library built for alpha chains; its size means little. The V and J genes are TRBV5-5 and TRBJ2-7, with 9 bases that match TRBD2. CDR1 and CDR2 from the germline V gene are SGHKS and YYEKEE (reference sequence). This CDR3 is built from 16 residues. The trim removed 1 base at V and 5 bases at J, leaving 10 bases unmatched. This CDR3 reads CASSLRALAGSHEQYV. The CDR3 coding sequence is TGTGCCAGCAGCTTGAGGGCCCTAGCGGGATCTCACGAGCAGTACGTC.

A word on this clonotype: The library was designed around alpha chains, so this beta chain is a stray read whose abundance carries little weight. V is TRBV20-1 and J is TRBJ1-5; a weak D match, TRBD1 (6 bases). V shed 5 bases and J shed 3 bases, with 17 bases lying between them. Germline loops: CDR1 DFQATT, CDR2 SNEGSKA (reference sequence). This CDR3 region has 15 residues. CDR3 DNA: TGCAGTGCTCGAGCCGGGGAGGGGGTCAATCAGCCCCAGCATTTT. Protein product: CSARAGEGVNQPQHF.

This clonotype was seen at least ten times. Within a library made for alpha chains, this beta chain is off target, and its count is uninformative. The chain combines TRBV4-1 with TRBJ2-7, with 9 bases fitting TRBD1. CDR1 is MGHRA and CDR2 is YSYEKL in the germline V gene. The CDR3 is 15 amino acids. V shed 1 base and J 2 bases; nucleotides not matched to a gene: 3. DNA for the CDR3: TGCGCCAGCAGCCAAGGGACAGGGGAAACCTACGAGCAGTACTTC. Protein sequence: CASSQGTGETYEQYF.

This clonotype was recorded at least ten times. This beta chain appears as a stray read in a library generated for alpha chains; its size is not informative. This chain links TRBV7-8 with TRBJ1-2; D may be TRBD1 (5 bases). Trimming left V 5 bases short and J 4 bases short, with 8 bases between. This CDR3 has 12 residues. CDR1 is SGHVS, CDR2 FQNEAQ, per germline. CDR3 in DNA: TGTGCCAGCAGCCCTCAGGGCTATGGCTACACCTTC. It is translated as CASSPQGYGYTF.

This clonotype was seen more than once but under ten times. This beta chain represents an off-target read in a library built for alpha chains; its size is of limited meaning. The V gene is TRBV6-2 or TRBV6-3, the J gene TRBJ2-7; 9 bases line up with TRBD1. Looked up from germline, CDR1 is MNHEY and CDR2 is SVGEGT. Germline trimming cut 5 bases from V and 3 bases from J; bases unmatched to any gene: 5. There are 14 residues in the CDR3. The CDR3 coding sequence is TGTGCCAGCAGTCTACGACAGGGGGACTACGAGCAGTACTTC. Translation: CASSLRQGDYEQYF.

This clonotype has at least ten counts. This beta chain represents an off-target read in a library built for alpha chains; its size is of limited meaning. The CDR3 DNA is TGTGCCAGTAGTCTATGGGAGGGTTACACTGAAGCTTTCTTT. This sequence encodes CASSLWEGYTEAFF. The rearrangement links TRBV19 to TRBJ1-1; D remains ambiguous. V was shortened by 5 bases and J by 3 bases, with 13 bases between the two germline ends. This CDR3 region has 14 residues. The germline V gene encodes CDR1 LNHDA and CDR2 SQIVND (reference sequence).

This clonotype was recorded at least ten times. With the library built for alpha chains, this beta chain is off target and its frequency is not meaningful. The chain joins TRBV7-9 to TRBJ1-5; the match to TRBD1 covers 7 bases. The germline V gene has CDR1 SEHNR and CDR2 FQNEAQ (reference sequence). With V trimmed by 1 base and J by 7 bases, 4 bases remained unmatched. CDR3 length: 14 residues. Here the CDR3 reads CASSLGQGGQPQHF. Written as DNA, the CDR3 is TGTGCCAGCAGCTTAGGGCAGGGGGGGCAGCCCCAGCATTTT.

Remarks on this clonotype: The library was prepared for alpha chains; this beta chain is a stray read, so its frequency means little. The gene calls are TRBV9 and TRBJ1-6; D is possibly TRBD1 (5 bases). Germline CDR1 reads SGDLS; CDR2 reads YYNGEE. The CDR3 length is 12 residues. V was clipped by 7 bases and J by 11 bases, with 13 bases between them. The CDR3 spells CASGQGRAPLHF. CDR3 in DNA: TGTGCCAGCGGCCAGGGACGGGCACCCCTCCACTTT.